The next 6 T cell receptor beta chains were all read from a single sample in a study of beta chain features in type 1 diabetes. cDNA synthesis used the whole RNA isolate, giving expressed TCRB sequences. Repertoires were generated with immunoSEQ multiplex PCR, while TCRdb's copy carries only in-frame clones and drops some. Here the sample spans around 340,000 clones, around 19% being singletons. The sample was naive CD4+ T cells from blood. All receptors come from a young woman in good health.

The V and J genes are TRBV13 and TRBJ2-5; D ambiguous. Germline lookup yields CDR1 PRHDT and CDR2 FYEKMQ (reference sequence). Trimming stripped 3 bases from V and 2 bases from J, with 19 bases between. The CDR3 runs to 17 residues. The CDR3 DNA follows: TGTGCCAGCAGCTTCTGGAGCTGGCCCAAAACACAAGAGACCCAGTACTTC. Protein product: CASSFWSWPKTQETQYF.

The rearrangement links TRBV29-1 to TRBJ1-1, with D unclear. The germline V gene has CDR1 SQVTM and CDR2 ANQGSEA. Trimming left V 2 bases short and J 8 bases short, with 12 bases between. There are 12 residues in the CDR3. In nucleotides, the CDR3 is TGCAGCGTTGAATCCCATGCACTGGAAGCTTTCTTT. Protein product: CSVESHALEAFF.

This rearrangement joins TRBV13 to TRBJ1-2; the match to TRBD1 covers 8 bases. Germline loops: CDR1 PRHDT, CDR2 FYEKMQ (reference sequence). The CDR3 is made up of 14 amino acids. V dropped 5 bases and J dropped 5; count of bases not matched to a gene: 7. CDR3 sequence: CASSLRTGRYGYTF. CDR3 DNA: TGTGCCAGCAGCCTCAGGACAGGGCGTTATGGCTACACCTTC.

This chain connects TRBV18 to TRBJ2-3; possibly TRBD2 for D (6 bases). The germline V and J ends were trimmed by 6 bases and 5 bases, with 18 bases remaining between them. Germline lookup yields CDR1 KGHSH and CDR2 LQKENI. The CDR3 has 15 amino acids. As DNA, the CDR3 is TGTGCCAGCTCGACTTCGGGAGACCCACAAGATACGCAGTATTTT. Residues: CASSTSGDPQDTQYF.

In DNA form, the CDR3 reads TGTGCCAGCAGCAGTTACGAAGCTAACTATGGCTACACCTTC. Its translation is CASSSYEANYGYTF. The V call is TRBV27, the J call TRBJ1-2, with no clear D. Deletions cut 6 bases from V and 0 bases from J, with 11 bases between. There are 14 residues in the CDR3. The germline CDR1 and CDR2 sequences are MNHEY and SMNVEV (reference sequence).

This clone has more than one count but fewer than ten. CDR3 region: CASSRTTAYGYTF. The DNA of the CDR3 is TGTGCCAGCAGCCGGACAACGGCCTATGGCTACACCTTC. This rearrangement joins TRBV6-1 to TRBJ1-2, with D perhaps TRBD1 (5 bases). Germline values: CDR1 MNHNS, CDR2 SASEGT. V was trimmed by 6 bases and J by 4 bases, leaving 12 bases between them. CDR3 length: 13 amino acids.